This T cell receptor beta chain originates from a study of early T cells in non-severe SARS-CoV-2 infection. Looking at the study overall: Bulk RNA isolated from unsorted whole blood underwent sequencing; chains were not paired.

Study-wide results and caveats: Anti-spike CD8 responses were favored by VDJdb matching, which missed private and CD4 specificities.

This clonotype was recorded many times. The antigen is unknown. Attached unique molecular identifiers marked individual cDNA molecules. MiXCR, run by TCRdb on the 5' RACE reads, gives a single entry per CDR3 protein. Of over 50,000 distinct CDR3 sequences listed, roughly an eighth are singletons. The length of the CDR3 is 17 residues. The junction had 12 bases not matched to a gene; V was cut back by 2 bases and J by 3 bases. Germline lookup yields CDR1 LGHDT and CDR2 YNNKEL (reference sequence). This sequence was found in an adult who was a healthcare worker with PCR-confirmed SARS-CoV-2 infection or an uninfected control (not recorded which). This chain joins TRBV3-1 and TRBJ2-7; 8 positions agree with TRBD1. The sequenced sample was whole blood. The CDR3 DNA sequence: TGTGCCAGCAGCCAATCCCGGGACAGGCGAACCCTCTACGAGCAGTACTTC. Translation gives CASSQSRDRRTLYEQYF.